Each of the 27 T cell receptor beta chains below was sequenced from the same sample in a study of blood T cell repertoires in COVID-19. Only in-frame clones appear in the TCRdb table, and some are missing; sequencing was by immunoSEQ multiplex PCR. The repertoire holds 120,000 or so clones, with around 88% as singletons. What was sequenced was peripheral blood. These receptors were obtained from a woman in her 50s with active or convalescent COVID-19.

This sequence joins TRBV28 and TRBJ2-5; D not certain. Germline CDR1 is MDHEN and CDR2 is SYDVKM. V lost 6 bases to trimming and J lost 2 bases, with 10 bases between them. The CDR3 sequence is 13 residues long. This CDR3 is CASSPDNQETQYF. Here the CDR3 DNA reads TGTGCCAGCAGCCCCGACAATCAAGAGACCCAGTACTTC.

This chain uses TRBV18 with TRBJ1-5; D unclear. Germline loops: CDR1 KGHSH, CDR2 LQKENI. The CDR3 spans 14 residues. V lost 2 bases and J lost 3, with 8 bases in between. The DNA for the CDR3 is TGTGCCAGCTCACCAGAACGGGTCAATCAGCCCCAGCATTTT. Translation gives CASSPERVNQPQHF.

The chain combines TRBV18 with TRBJ2-1, with D hard to call. Germline CDR1 and CDR2: KGHSH and LQKENI. Trimming cost V 2 bases and J 1 base, with 9 bases left between them. The length of the CDR3 is 15 residues. The CDR3 DNA reads as TGTGCCAGCTCACCATCCCAGAGGTCCTACAATGAGCAGTTCTTC. Amino acid sequence: CASSPSQRSYNEQFF. The complete variable domain, with remaining parts taken from reference TRBV18 and TRBJ2-1, reads NAGVMQNPRHLVRRRGQEARLRCSPMKGHSHVYWYRQLPEEGLKFMVYLQKENIIDESGMPKERFSAEFPKEGPSILRIQQVVRGDSAAYFCASSPSQRSYNEQFFGPGTRLTVL.

The chain links TRBV4-1 to TRBJ2-1; D is possibly TRBD1 (6 bases). Germline V gene sequence: CDR1 MGHRA, CDR2 YSYEKL. There are 16 residues in the CDR3. V was cut by 2 bases and J by 2 bases, with 13 bases left in between. The CDR3 loop reads CASSQPQGQTYNEQFF. The CDR3 bases are TGCGCCAGCAGCCAACCTCAGGGGCAGACCTACAATGAGCAGTTCTTC.

On this clone: Distinct nucleotide sequences in the sample also encode this CDR3. The J gene is TRBJ1-1, the V gene TRBV4-1, with unresolved D. CDR1 and CDR2 from the germline V gene are MGHRA and YSYEKL. Trimming stripped 1 base from V and 1 base from J, with 4 bases between. This CDR3 contains 13 residues. CDR3 region: CASSQVQNTEAFF. The CDR3 DNA is TGCGCCAGCAGCCAAGTCCAGAACACTGAAGCTTTCTTT.

The gene calls are TRBV11-1 and TRBJ2-1; D not certain. Germline V gives CDR1 SGHAT, CDR2 FQDESV (reference sequence). The CDR3 loop spans 11 amino acids. Deletions cut 2 bases from V and 9 bases from J, with 5 bases between. The CDR3 DNA reads TGTGCCAGCAGCTTAAACGGTGAGCAGTTCTTC. This codes for CASSLNGEQFF.

The chain combines TRBV9 with TRBJ2-1, with 7 bases fitting TRBD2. In germline, CDR1 is SGDLS, CDR2 YYNGEE. This CDR3 is built from 15 residues. With V trimmed by 0 bases and J by 10 bases, 10 bases remained unmatched. The CDR3 protein is CASSVGDGRQAEQFF. The CDR3 region has the DNA TGTGCCAGCAGCGTAGGGGACGGGAGGCAGGCGGAGCAGTTCTTC.

The chain has TRBV11-1 and TRBJ2-1; 9 bases fit TRBD2. The CDR3 loop spans 15 amino acids. The V segment lost 1 base and the J segment 7 bases; nucleotides outside the gene matches: 5. The germline CDR1 and CDR2 sequences are SGHAT and FQDESV (reference sequence). The CDR3 DNA sequence: TGTGCCAGCAGCTTAGGCGGGAGGGGGATAAATGAGCAGTTCTTC. Its translation: CASSLGGRGINEQFF.

The V and J genes are TRBV12-2 and TRBJ2-6; TRBD1 reflects the table's D call only, with no check against the DNA. TRBV12-2 is labeled a pseudogene. The CDR3 is made up of 20 amino acids. CDR3 sequence reads: CASRLTPHQGTLSGANVLTF. The CDR3 DNA follows: TGTGCAAGTCGCTTAACCCCCCACCAGGGAACCCTCTCTGGGGCCAACGTCCTGACTTTC.

This clone appeared a single time. The chain uses TRBV27 and TRBJ2-2, with 10 nucleotides matching TRBD2. Trimming removed 5 bases from V and 3 bases from J; junction bases left unmatched: 3. This CDR3 region has 15 residues. Germline CDR1 is MNHEY and CDR2 is SMNVEV (reference sequence). This CDR3 reads CASSAGLAYTGELFF. The DNA for the CDR3 is TGTGCCAGCAGTGCGGGACTAGCGTACACCGGGGAGCTGTTTTTT.

The rearrangement links TRBV5-1 to TRBJ2-7, with 9 bases that match TRBD2. Germline V gives CDR1 SGHRS, CDR2 YFSETQ. V was clipped by 4 bases and J by 1 base; unmatched bases: 6. The CDR3 has 15 residues. The DNA for the CDR3 is TGCGCCAGCAGCACCGGACTAGCGTATTCCTACGAGCAGTACTTC. Translated, it gives CASSTGLAYSYEQYF.

The V call is TRBV30, the J call TRBJ1-5, with TRBD1 matching over 9 bases. Germline V CDR1 and CDR2: GTSNPN, SVGIG (reference sequence). The CDR3 sequence is 13 residues long. The V segment lost 5 bases and the J segment 6 bases; nucleotides outside the gene matches: 5. For the CDR3, the DNA is TGTGCCTGGCAACAGGGGGCGGCTCAGCCCCAGCATTTT. Translation: CAWQQGAAQPQHF.

The chain links TRBV2 to TRBJ2-3; D remains ambiguous. Germline CDR1 SNHLY, CDR2 FYNNEI. The CDR3 has 15 residues. V lost 4 bases and J lost 5, with 16 bases in between. CDR3 sequence reads: CASSGFGLKGDTQYF. The CDR3 bases are TGTGCCAGCAGTGGGTTTGGGCTTAAAGGAGATACGCAGTATTTT.

The chain recombines TRBV2 with TRBJ2-3, with D tentatively TRBD2 (6 bases). Trimming pared 5 bases from V and 4 bases from J, leaving 13 bases between. CDR3 length: 14 amino acids. Germline assignment: CDR1 SNHLY and CDR2 FYNNEI. CDR3 nucleotide sequence: TGTGCCAGCAGTCCGACTAGGAGCCCAGATACGCAGTATTTT. Its translation is CASSPTRSPDTQYF.

J is TRBJ2-5 and V is TRBV11-1; 9 nucleotides align to TRBD1. V shed 6 bases and J 10 bases; nucleotides not matched to a gene: 15. Germline-derived CDR1 and CDR2 are SGHAT and FQDESV (reference sequence). This CDR3 spans 15 amino acids. CDR3 sequence (DNA): TGTGCCAGCAGACAAACCGGGACAGGGCCCTGGGGCCAGTACTTC. Its protein is CASRQTGTGPWGQYF.

The chain uses TRBV6-2 or TRBV6-3 and TRBJ2-1; D unresolved. The CDR3 totals 12 residues. Germline loops: CDR1 MNHEY, CDR2 SVGEGT. Between the trimmed V and J ends, which lost 4 bases and 7 bases, there was a span of 8 bases. CDR3 amino acids: CASSSVGNEQFF. CDR3 coding DNA: TGTGCCAGCAGTTCTGTCGGGAATGAGCAGTTCTTC.

This chain links TRBV28 with TRBJ2-3, with 7 bases fitting TRBD2. With V trimmed by 3 bases and J by 6 bases, 12 bases remained unmatched. The germline V gene encodes CDR1 MDHEN and CDR2 SYDVKM. The CDR3 totals 16 residues. Here the CDR3 DNA reads TGTGCCAGCAGTTTCCCCTTGGCGGGAGCGTCTGATACGCAGTATTTT. Amino acids: CASSFPLAGASDTQYF.

V and J are TRBV5-4 and TRBJ1-6; D is possibly TRBD1 (6 bases). The CDR3 totals 15 residues. Germline loops: CDR1 SGHNT, CDR2 YYREEE (reference sequence). V dropped 5 bases and J dropped 6 bases, with 15 bases sitting between them. CDR3 nucleotides: TGTGCCAGCAGTTCCGGACAGATCCCTAATTCACCCCTCCACTTT. This codes for CASSSGQIPNSPLHF.

V usage is TRBV4-2 and J usage is TRBJ2-3; a possible D gene is TRBD2 (7 bases). Germline V CDR1 and CDR2: LGHNA, YNFKEQ. Between the trimmed V and J ends, which lost 0 bases and 7 bases, there was a span of 20 bases. The CDR3 runs 17 residues. Here the CDR3 DNA reads TGTGCCAGCAGCCAAGAGGGGGGCGGCGGGAGAACGAATACGCAGTATTTT. Protein product: CASSQEGGGGRTNTQYF.

The J gene is TRBJ2-1, the V gene TRBV27; 7 bases agree with TRBD1. CDR3 length: 15 residues. The germline V gene has CDR1 MNHEY and CDR2 SMNVEV (reference sequence). V was pared by 5 bases and J by 9 bases, with 13 bases of the junction left unmatched. The CDR3 nucleotides are TGTGCCAGCAGTCAAACAGGGGTTGGGTTCGGTGAGCAGTTCTTC. Translated: CASSQTGVGFGEQFF.

This rearrangement joins TRBV19 to TRBJ1-1, with D maybe TRBD1 (6 bases). CDR1 LNHDA and CDR2 SQIVND come from the germline V gene (reference sequence). This CDR3 contains 14 residues. Trimming shortened V by 4 bases and J by 4 bases, and 13 bases separated the two germline ends. CDR3 nucleotide sequence: TGTGCCAGTAGTACCCGGGGAGGGGGCACTGAAGCTTTCTTT. Its translation: CASSTRGGGTEAFF.

The genes are TRBV28 and TRBJ1-4, with D unresolved. Germline loops: CDR1 MDHEN, CDR2 SYDVKM. The V end was cut by 5 bases, the J end by 10 bases, with 11 bases between. The CDR3 contains 12 residues. CDR3 sequence reads: CASSGPRLKLFF. CDR3 DNA: TGTGCCAGCAGTGGGCCCAGGTTAAAACTGTTTTTT.

The chain employs TRBV29-1 and TRBJ1-1, with 7 nucleotides matching TRBD1. CDR1 SQVTM and CDR2 ANQGSEA come from the germline V gene. J lost 0 bases, V lost 6 bases, and 13 bases had no gene match. The CDR3 spans 16 residues. The DNA of the CDR3 is TGCAGCGTGAACCGCCGGGACAGACACATGAACACTGAAGCTTTCTTT. Its protein product is CSVNRRDRHMNTEAFF.

The chain carries TRBV12-3 or TRBV12-4 and TRBJ2-7, with 12 positions matching TRBD2. Germline trimming cut 9 bases from V and 5 bases from J; bases unmatched to any gene: 5. The CDR3 has 13 residues. In nucleotides, the CDR3 is TGTGCCAGTCGACTAGCGGGAGCCCACGAGCAGTACTTC. Its translation: CASRLAGAHEQYF.

V usage is TRBV9 and J usage is TRBJ2-7, with TRBD2 as a possible D gene (6 bases). Germline CDR1 and CDR2: SGDLS and YYNGEE. The length of the CDR3 is 14 residues. Trimming took off 3 bases at V and 4 bases at J, with 14 bases between the two ends. CDR3 residues: CASSAGTLWYEQYF. CDR3 sequence (DNA): TGTGCCAGCAGCGCCGGGACTCTCTGGTACGAGCAGTACTTC.

The V and J genes are TRBV27 and TRBJ1-1; D ambiguous. V dropped 4 bases and J dropped 0 bases, with 3 bases sitting between them. The CDR3 is 12 residues long. The germline V gene encodes CDR1 MNHEY and CDR2 SMNVEV (reference sequence). CDR3 sequence reads: CASSSMNTEAFF. CDR3 bases: TGTGCCAGCAGTTCTATGAACACTGAAGCTTTCTTT.

This chain uses TRBV27 with TRBJ1-1, with TRBD1 identical over 7 bases. The CDR3 consists of 14 residues. V trimming: 2 bases; J trimming: 4 bases; junction bases outside the gene matches: 4. Germline V gives CDR1 MNHEY, CDR2 SMNVEV (reference sequence). CDR3 region: CASSLRSGGTEAFF. CDR3 nucleotide sequence: TGTGCCAGCAGTTTACGGTCAGGGGGCACTGAAGCTTTCTTT.